What follows are 6 T cell receptor beta chains derived from one specimen sequenced in a study of human T cells and chemical hapten exposure. Time point noted: pre-sensitization, week 0. As to treatment: therapeutic diphenylcyclopropenone sensitization with weekly scalp DPC. TCRdb fed the RACE reads into MiXCR, producing one record per CDR3 protein. Of 90,000 or so distinct CDR3 sequences detected, around 8.8% appear once; the ten largest clones hold roughly 2.6%. The input for sequencing was whole blood, taken in connection with sensitization to the hapten diphenylcyclopropenone (DPC). The receptors derive from a man aged 40-55 years with alopecia areata. Some clones in this sample may be carry-over from other donors' samples.

This clonotype was counted only a few times. One end of the junction fails to match germline, which may point to a read error. The DNA of the CDR3 is TGCGCCAGCAGTCAATACAGGTGTAACTTC. Encoded protein: CASSQYRCNF. V and J are TRBV23-1 and TRBJ2-4; TRBD1 might be the D (5 bases). TRBV23-1 is annotated as an ORF whose role is uncertain. This CDR3 has 10 residues.

This clonotype was counted between two and nine times. J is TRBJ2-3 and V is TRBV6-2 or TRBV6-3; 10 bases fit TRBD2. Germline lookup yields CDR1 MNHEY and CDR2 SVGEGT. V shed 5 bases and J 2 bases; nucleotides not matched to a gene: 1. This CDR3 contains 14 residues. The CDR3 reads CASSGLAATDTQYF. CDR3 nucleotides: TGTGCCAGCAGTGGACTAGCGGCCACAGATACGCAGTATTTT.

CDR3 region: CASRETGANTQYF. CDR3 coding DNA: TGTGCCAGCAGAGAAACAGGGGCCAACACGCAGTATTTT. The rearrangement links TRBV6-6 to TRBJ2-3; 7 nucleotides match TRBD1. J gave up 9 bases and V 6 bases, and 9 bases lay outside the gene matches. Germline assignment: CDR1 MNHNY and CDR2 SVGAGI (reference sequence). The CDR3 consists of 13 residues.

This clonotype came up many times. This sequence joins TRBV7-6 and TRBJ2-1; 13 bases are shared with TRBD2. CDR1 is SGHVS, CDR2 FNYEAQ, per germline. CDR3 length: 19 residues. V shed 0 bases and J 4 bases; nucleotides not matched to a gene: 9. CDR3 protein: CASSLAGTSGKWVYNEQFF. The DNA of the CDR3 is TGTGCCAGCAGCTTAGCGGGGACTAGCGGGAAGTGGGTGTACAATGAGCAGTTCTTC.

This clonotype was seen repeatedly, ten times or more. The chain carries TRBV20-1 and TRBJ1-1; 8 bases are shared with TRBD1. Unmatched junction bases numbered 7, after V lost 6 bases and J lost 4 bases. CDR1 and CDR2 (germline): DFQATT, SNEGSKA (reference sequence). CDR3 size: 13 residues. The CDR3 region is CSASLTGATEAFF. CDR3 nucleotide sequence: TGCAGTGCCAGCCTGACAGGGGCCACTGAAGCTTTCTTT.

This clonotype was counted a few times. The J gene is TRBJ1-2, the V gene TRBV7-2, with TRBD1 matching over 7 bases. In germline, CDR1 is SGHTA, CDR2 FQGNSA. Unmatched junction bases numbered 9, after V lost 4 bases and J lost 4 bases. This CDR3 is 15 amino acids long. The CDR3 here is CASSSDRQGIYGYTF. The CDR3 DNA reads TGTGCCAGCAGCTCCGACCGACAGGGTATCTATGGCTACACCTTC.